Given below is one T cell receptor beta chain in context. This sample is drawn from a study of T cell changes during pregnancy in multiple sclerosis. The CDR3 is made up of 14 amino acids. V lost 5 bases to trimming and J lost 4 bases, with 14 bases between them. CDR1 SGHTA and CDR2 FQGNSA come from the germline V gene. Repertoires were generated with immunoSEQ multiplex PCR, while TCRdb's copy carries only in-frame clones and drops some. The sample yields tens of thousands of clones, 75% to 90% seen once. This specimen consisted of CD8+ T cells from peripheral blood mononuclear cells, obtained in the second trimester of pregnancy. This receptor was identified in a female donor with multiple sclerosis, enrolled in a pregnancy study. The chain links TRBV7-2 to TRBJ1-2; weak D call: TRBD1 (6 bases). CDR3 sequence reads: CASSPQGFGYGYTF. The CDR3 DNA reads TGTGCCAGCAGCCCACAGGGTTTTGGCTATGGCTACACCTTC.